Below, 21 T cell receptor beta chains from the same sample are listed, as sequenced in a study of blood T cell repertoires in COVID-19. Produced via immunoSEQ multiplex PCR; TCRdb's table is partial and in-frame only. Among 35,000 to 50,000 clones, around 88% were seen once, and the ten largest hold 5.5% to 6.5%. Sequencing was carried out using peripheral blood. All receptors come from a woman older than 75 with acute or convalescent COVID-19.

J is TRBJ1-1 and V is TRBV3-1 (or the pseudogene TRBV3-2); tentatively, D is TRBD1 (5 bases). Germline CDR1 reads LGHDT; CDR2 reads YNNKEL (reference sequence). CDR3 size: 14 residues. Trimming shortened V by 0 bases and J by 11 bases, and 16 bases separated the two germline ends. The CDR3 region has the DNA TGTGCCAGCAGCCAAGATCAAAGCTTGGGGGGTGCTTTCTTT. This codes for CASSQDQSLGGAFF.

The CDR3 DNA follows: TGTGCCAGCAGCTTGGCTATAGGGACTAGCGGGGGGCGGAATGAGCAGTTCTTC. It is translated as CASSLAIGTSGGRNEQFF. The chain uses TRBV7-9 and TRBJ2-1, with 15 bases that match TRBD2. Germline assignment: CDR1 SEHNR and CDR2 FQNEAQ (reference sequence). The CDR3 is made up of 18 amino acids. After removal of 3 bases from V and 7 bases from J, the junction contained 10 bases not matched to a gene.

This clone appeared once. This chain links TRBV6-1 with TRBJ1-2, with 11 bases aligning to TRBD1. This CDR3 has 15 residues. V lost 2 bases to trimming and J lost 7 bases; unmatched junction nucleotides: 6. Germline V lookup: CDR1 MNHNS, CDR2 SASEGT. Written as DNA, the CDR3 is TGTGCCAGCAGTGAACGGGACAGGGGGAGGGGTGGCTACACCTTC. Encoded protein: CASSERDRGRGGYTF.

The CDR3 loop is CASSSRGLPKNEQFF. The CDR3 bases are TGTGCCAGCAGTAGCAGGGGGCTTCCCAAGAATGAGCAGTTCTTC. The chain links TRBV7-3 to TRBJ2-1; 8 bases match TRBD1. The CDR3 sequence is 15 residues long. V was pared by 6 bases and J by 7 bases, with 11 bases of the junction left unmatched. Germline values: CDR1 SGHTA, CDR2 FQGTGA.

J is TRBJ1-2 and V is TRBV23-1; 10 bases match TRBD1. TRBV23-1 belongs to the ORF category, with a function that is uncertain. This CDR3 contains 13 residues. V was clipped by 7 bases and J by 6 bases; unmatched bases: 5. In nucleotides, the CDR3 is TGCGCCAGCACCGGGACAGGGGTCAATGGCTACACCTTC. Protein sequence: CASTGTGVNGYTF.

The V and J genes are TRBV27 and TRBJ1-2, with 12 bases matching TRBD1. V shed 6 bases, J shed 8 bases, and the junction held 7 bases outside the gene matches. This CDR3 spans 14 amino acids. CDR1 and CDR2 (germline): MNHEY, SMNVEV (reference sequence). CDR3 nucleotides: TGTGCCAGCAGGGGGACAGGGGGCGTGGGGGGCTACACCTTC. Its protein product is CASRGTGGVGGYTF.

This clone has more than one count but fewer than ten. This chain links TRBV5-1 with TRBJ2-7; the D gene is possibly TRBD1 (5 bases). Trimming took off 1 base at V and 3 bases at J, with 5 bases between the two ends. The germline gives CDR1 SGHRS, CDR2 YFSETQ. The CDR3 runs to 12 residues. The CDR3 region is CASSLQGYEQYF. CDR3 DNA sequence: TGCGCCAGCAGCTTGCAGGGCTACGAGCAGTACTTC. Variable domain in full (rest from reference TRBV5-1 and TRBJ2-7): KAGVTQTPRYLIKTRGQQVTLSCSPISGHRSVSWYQQTPGQGLQFLFEYFSETQRNKGNFPGRFSGRQFSNSRSEMNVSTLELGDSALYLCASSLQGYEQYFGPGTRLTVT.

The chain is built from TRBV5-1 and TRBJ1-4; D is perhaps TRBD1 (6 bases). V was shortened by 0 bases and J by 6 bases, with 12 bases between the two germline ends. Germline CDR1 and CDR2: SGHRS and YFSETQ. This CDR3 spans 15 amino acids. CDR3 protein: CASSLVQGSYEKLFF. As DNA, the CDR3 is TGCGCCAGCAGCTTGGTTCAGGGGTCGTATGAAAAACTGTTTTTT.

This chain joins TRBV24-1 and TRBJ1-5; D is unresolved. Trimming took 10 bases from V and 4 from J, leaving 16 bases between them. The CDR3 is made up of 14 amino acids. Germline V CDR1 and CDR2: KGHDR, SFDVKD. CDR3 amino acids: CATPRPSGNQPQHF. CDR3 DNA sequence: TGTGCCACTCCGCGACCGTCGGGGAATCAGCCCCAGCATTTT.

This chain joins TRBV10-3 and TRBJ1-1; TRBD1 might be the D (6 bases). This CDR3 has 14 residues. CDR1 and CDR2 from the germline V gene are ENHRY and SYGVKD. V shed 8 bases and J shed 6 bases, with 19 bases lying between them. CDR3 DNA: TGTGCCATCCGGGATTTGTTAGGGGGTGCTGAAGCTTTCTTT. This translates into CAIRDLLGGAEAFF.

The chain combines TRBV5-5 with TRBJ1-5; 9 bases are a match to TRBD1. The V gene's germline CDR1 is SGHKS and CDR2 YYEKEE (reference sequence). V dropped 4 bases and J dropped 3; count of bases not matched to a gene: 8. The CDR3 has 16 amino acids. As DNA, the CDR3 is TGTGCCAGCAGCCCAGCTGGACAGGGGATCAATCAGCCCCAGCATTTT. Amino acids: CASSPAGQGINQPQHF. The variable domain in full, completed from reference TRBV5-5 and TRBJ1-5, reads DAGVTQSPTHLIKTRGQQVTLRCSPISGHKSVSWYQQVLGQGPQFIFQYYEKEERGRGNFPDRFSARQFPNYSSELNVNALLLGDSALYLCASSPAGQGINQPQHFGDGTRLSIL.

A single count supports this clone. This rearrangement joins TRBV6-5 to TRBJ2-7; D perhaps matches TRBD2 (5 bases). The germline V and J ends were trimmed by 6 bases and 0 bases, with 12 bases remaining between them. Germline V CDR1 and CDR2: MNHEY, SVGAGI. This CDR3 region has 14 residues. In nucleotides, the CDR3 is TGTGCCAGCAGGCCGAGACGGGACTCCTACGAGCAGTACTTC. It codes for CASRPRRDSYEQYF.

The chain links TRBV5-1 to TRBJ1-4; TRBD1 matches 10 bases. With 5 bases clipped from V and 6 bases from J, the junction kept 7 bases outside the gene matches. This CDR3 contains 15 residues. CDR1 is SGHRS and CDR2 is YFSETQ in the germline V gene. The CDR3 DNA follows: TGCGCCAGCAGAAATCCGGGGACAGGGGATGAAAAACTGTTTTTT. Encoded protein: CASRNPGTGDEKLFF. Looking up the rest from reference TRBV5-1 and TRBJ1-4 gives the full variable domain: KAGVTQTPRYLIKTRGQQVTLSCSPISGHRSVSWYQQTPGQGLQFLFEYFSETQRNKGNFPGRFSGRQFSNSRSEMNVSTLELGDSALYLCASRNPGTGDEKLFFGSGTQLSVL.

The CDR3 DNA follows: TGTGCGTGGGCGGGCTCTGGAAACACCATATATTTT. Its translation: CAWAGSGNTIYF. The chain recombines TRBV30 with TRBJ1-3; no reliable D call. The CDR3 loop spans 12 amino acids. CDR1 and CDR2 from the germline V gene are GTSNPN and SVGIG (reference sequence).

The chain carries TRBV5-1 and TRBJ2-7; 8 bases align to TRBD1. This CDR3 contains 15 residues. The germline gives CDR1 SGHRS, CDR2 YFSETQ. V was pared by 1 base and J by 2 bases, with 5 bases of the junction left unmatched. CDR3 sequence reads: CASSLWTGTTYEQYF. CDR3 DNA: TGCGCCAGCAGCTTGTGGACAGGGACCACCTACGAGCAGTACTTC. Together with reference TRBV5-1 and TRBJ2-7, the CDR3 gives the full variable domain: KAGVTQTPRYLIKTRGQQVTLSCSPISGHRSVSWYQQTPGQGLQFLFEYFSETQRNKGNFPGRFSGRQFSNSRSEMNVSTLELGDSALYLCASSLWTGTTYEQYFGPGTRLTVT.

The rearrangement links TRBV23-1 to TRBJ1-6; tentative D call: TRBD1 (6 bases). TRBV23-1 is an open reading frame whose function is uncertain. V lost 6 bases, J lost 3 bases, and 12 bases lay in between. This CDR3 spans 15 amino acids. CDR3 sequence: CASSRWTDYNSPLHF. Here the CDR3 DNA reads TGCGCCAGCAGCCGATGGACAGACTATAATTCACCCCTCCACTTT.

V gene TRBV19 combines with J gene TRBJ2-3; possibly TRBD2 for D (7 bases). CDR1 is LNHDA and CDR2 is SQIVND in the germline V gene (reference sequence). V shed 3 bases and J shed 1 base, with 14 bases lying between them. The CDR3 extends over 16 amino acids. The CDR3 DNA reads TGTGCCAGTAGTATTAGGGGGGGATTCGGCACAGATACGCAGTATTTT. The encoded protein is CASSIRGGFGTDTQYF. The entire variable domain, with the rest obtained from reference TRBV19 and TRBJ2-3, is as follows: DGGITQSPKYLFRKEGQNVTLSCEQNLNHDAMYWYRQDPGQGLRLIYYSQIVNDFQKGDIAEGYSVSREKKESFPLTVTSAQKNPTAFYLCASSIRGGFGTDTQYFGPGTRLTVL.

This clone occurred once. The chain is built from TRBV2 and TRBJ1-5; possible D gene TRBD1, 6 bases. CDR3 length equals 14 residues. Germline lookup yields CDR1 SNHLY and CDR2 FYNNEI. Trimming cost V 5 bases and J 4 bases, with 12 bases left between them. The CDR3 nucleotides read TGTGCCAGCAGTTTACAGGGTGGGAATCAGCCCCAGCATTTT. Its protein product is CASSLQGGNQPQHF. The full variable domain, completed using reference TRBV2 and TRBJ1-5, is EPEVTQTPSHQVTQMGQEVILRCVPISNHLYFYWYRQILGQKVEFLVSFYNNEISEKSEIFDDQFSVERPDGSNFTLKIRSTKLEDSAMYFCASSLQGGNQPQHFGDGTRLSIL.

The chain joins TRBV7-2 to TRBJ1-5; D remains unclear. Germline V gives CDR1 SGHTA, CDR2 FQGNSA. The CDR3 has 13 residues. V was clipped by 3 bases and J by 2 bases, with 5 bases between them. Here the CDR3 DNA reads TGTGCCAGCAGCTTCCGGGGCAATCAGCCCCAGCATTTT. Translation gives CASSFRGNQPQHF.

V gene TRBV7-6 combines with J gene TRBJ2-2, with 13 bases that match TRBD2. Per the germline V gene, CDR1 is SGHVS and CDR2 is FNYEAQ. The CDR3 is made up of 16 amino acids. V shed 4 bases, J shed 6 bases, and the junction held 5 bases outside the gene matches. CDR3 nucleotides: TGTGCCAGCAGCTCCGGACTAGCGGGGGCCTCCGGGGAGCTGTTTTTT. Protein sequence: CASSSGLAGASGELFF.

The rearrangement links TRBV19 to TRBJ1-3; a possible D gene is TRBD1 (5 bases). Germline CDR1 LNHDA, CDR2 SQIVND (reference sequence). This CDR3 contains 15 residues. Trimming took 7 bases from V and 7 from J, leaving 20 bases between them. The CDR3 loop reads CASIPPAGEGNTIYF. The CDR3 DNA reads TGTGCCAGTATTCCGCCGGCGGGGGAAGGGAACACCATATATTTT.